This T cell receptor (beta chain) was sequenced during a study of blood T cell repertoires in COVID-19. On the study more broadly: The United States, Italy and Spain supplied acute and convalescent COVID-19 samples. From T cells, B-cell-depleted T cells, or PBMCs came the material, which was cDNA or gDNA.

It was during active infection that Seattle patients were enrolled and then longitudinally followed. Authors' methods: Using reference gene primer amplification, nucleated cell counts were estimated. The table came from immunoSEQ multiplex PCR; TCRdb's copy has only in-frame clones and leaves some out. V and J calls and clone size are copied from that table; D and trimming were computed from the DNA. The data hold some 45,000 clones, with approximately 95% observed a single time. Trimming cost V 4 bases and J 2 bases, with 14 bases left between them. This CDR3 comprises 15 residues. CDR1 LGHDT and CDR2 YNNKEL come from the germline V gene (reference sequence).

This sequence joins TRBV3-1 (or the pseudogene TRBV3-2) and TRBJ1-1; maybe TRBD1 (6 bases). The sample was peripheral blood. This TCR derives from a man aged 60 to 75 with COVID-19, enrolled during active disease. CDR3 residues: CASSPKTGLNTEAFF. The CDR3 coding sequence is TGTGCCAGCAGCCCAAAGACAGGCCTCAACACTGAAGCTTTCTTT.